A selection of T cell receptor beta chains follows, all from one sample in a study of cytomegalovirus exposure and HLA in healthy donors. The data were produced by immunoSEQ multiplex PCR, yet TCRdb's version contains in-frame clones alone and is incomplete. The table records fewer than 200,000 clones, 85% of them present only once. The sequenced sample was PBMCs. Receptors originate from a young man in good health and CMV-seropositive. Both conserved end residues are part of each CDR3. The D gene is left open where the match is weak. The size of a clone is reported for some rows only, either as once, few or many, or as a class for expanded clones.

length	D	V	size	J	DNA	CDR3
15	NA	TRBV7-9	NA	TRBJ2-7	TGTGCCAGCAGCTCGTCGACAGCAGTGGCCTACGAGCAGTACTTC	CASSSSTAVAYEQYF
14	TRBD1	TRBV11-1	NA	TRBJ1-2	TGTGCCAGCAGCTTCGGACAGGGGGCAAGTGGCTACACCTTC	CASSFGQGASGYTF
14	TRBD2	TRBV5-1	NA	TRBJ2-5	TGCGCCAGCAGCCCCGGGACTAGCATAGAGACCCAGTACTTC	CASSPGTSIETQYF
14	TRBD1	TRBV6-1	NA	TRBJ1-4	TGTGCCAGCATCCGACAGGGTTTAAATGAAAAACTGTTTTTT	CASIRQGLNEKLFF
15	TRBD1	TRBV2	NA	TRBJ1-5	TGTGCCAGCAGCCAGGGACAGGGGGCTTTGCAGCCCCAGCATTTT	CASSQGQGALQPQHF
14	NA	TRBV2	NA	TRBJ2-7	TGTGCCAGCAGTGACAATCAGGCCCCCTACGAGCAGTACTTC	CASSDNQAPYEQYF
13	TRBD1	TRBV5-1	NA	TRBJ2-7	TGCGCCAGCAGCGGACAGGGTTTGGACGAGCAGTACTTC	CASSGQGLDEQYF
14	TRBD1	TRBV28	NA	TRBJ2-5	TGTGCGAGCCTTGGGGACAGGCAATTCGGGACCCAGTACTTC	CASLGDRQFGTQYF
13	TRBD1	TRBV7-9	NA	TRBJ2-7	TGTGCCAGCAGGGGGGACAGGGGGTACGAGCAGTACTTC	CASRGDRGYEQYF
14	NA	TRBV28	few	TRBJ1-1	TGTGCCAGCAGCCCAGCTACAGCGAACACTGAAGCTTTCTTT	CASSPATANTEAFF
12	NA	TRBV18	NA	TRBJ2-5	TGTGCCAGCTCACCACGGCTGGAGACCCAGTACTTC	CASSPRLETQYF
10	NA	TRBV6-4	NA	TRBJ2-7	TGTGCCAGCCCTCGATGCGGGCAGTACTTC	CASPRCGQYF
14	TRBD1	TRBV9	NA	TRBJ1-1	TGTGCCAGCAGCGTAGGGGACAGAAACACTGAAGCTTTCTTT	CASSVGDRNTEAFF
15	NA	TRBV6-1	NA	TRBJ2-1	TGTGCCAGCAGCGCCGGAGCCAGGGTATTCAATGAGCAGTTCTTC	CASSAGARVFNEQFF
17	NA	TRBV5-6	NA	TRBJ2-1	TGTGCCAGCAGCTTGGTTGGCGGGGCGAGCTCCTACAATGAGCAGTTCTTC	CASSLVGGASSYNEQFF
14	NA	TRBV28	NA	TRBJ1-1	TGTGCCAGCAGCCTTGAACAGGGGAACACTGAAGCTTTCTTT	CASSLEQGNTEAFF
11	NA	TRBV6-1	NA	TRBJ2-7	TGTGCCAGCAGGTTCCTGGCCGAGCAGTACTTC	CASRFLAEQYF
15	TRBD1	TRBV27	NA	TRBJ1-2	TGTGCCAGCAGCGGGACAGCCTACGATAACTATGGCTACACCTTC	CASSGTAYDNYGYTF
14	NA	TRBV2	NA	TRBJ1-1	TGTGCCAGCAGGGGCGACAGCTTGAACACTGAAGCTTTCTTT	CASRGDSLNTEAFF
13	NA	TRBV27	NA	TRBJ2-2	TGTGCCAGCTCCTGGGAGGGGGCCGGGGAGCTGTTTTTT	CASSWEGAGELFF
15	TRBD1	TRBV30	NA	TRBJ2-1	TGTGCCTGGAGTTCAGGAACAGGGGGTAGGGATGAGCAGTTCTTC	CAWSSGTGGRDEQFF
13	TRBD1	TRBV7-9	NA	TRBJ1-5	TGTGCCAGCAGACGGGACAGCGGACAGCCCCAGCATTTT	CASRRDSGQPQHF
15	TRBD2	TRBV6-5	NA	TRBJ2-3	TGTGCCAGCAGTTTAGCGGGGGGCCGCACAGATACGCAGTATTTT	CASSLAGGRTDTQYF
12	TRBD1	TRBV2	NA	TRBJ1-2	TGTGCCAGCGAAGACAGGGGTTTGAGCTACACCTTC	CASEDRGLSYTF
16	NA	TRBV6-5	NA	TRBJ1-4	TGTGCCAGCAGTTACTCCCCTTCATTGGCCGGGGAAAAACTGTTTTTT	CASSYSPSLAGEKLFF
17	TRBD1	TRBV4-2	once	TRBJ2-7	TGTGCCAGCAGCCAGTTAACCGGGACAGGGGTCGCCTACGAGCAGTACTTC	CASSQLTGTGVAYEQYF
14	NA	TRBV30	NA	TRBJ1-1	TGTGCCTGGTCCATACAGGGCCTGAACACTGAAGCTTTCTTT	CAWSIQGLNTEAFF
15	TRBD1	TRBV4-1	once	TRBJ1-2	TGCGCCAGCAGCCCGCGGGCAGGGGGTTACTATGGCTACACCTTC	CASSPRAGGYYGYTF
19	NA	TRBV28	NA	TRBJ1-2	TGTGCCAGCAGCCTTAACACACAGGGCCTGTTATACACTAACTATGGCTACACCTTC	CASSLNTQGLLYTNYGYTF
15	TRBD1	TRBV7-3	NA	TRBJ2-2	TGTGCCAGCAGCCAAAGGGGACAGGGCACCGGGGAGCTGTTTTTT	CASSQRGQGTGELFF
13	NA	TRBV6-5	NA	TRBJ1-1	TGTGCCAGCAGTATCATGCAGACTACTGAAGCTTTCTTT	CASSIMQTTEAFF
11	NA	TRBV28	NA	TRBJ1-1	TGTGCCAGCGGCCCGAACACTGAAGCTTTCTTT	CASGPNTEAFF
16	NA	TRBV4-1	once	TRBJ2-3	TGCGCCAGCAGCCAAGTTCTCGTTTCTCGCACAGATACGCAGTATTTT	CASSQVLVSRTDTQYF
19	TRBD2	TRBV28	NA	TRBJ2-3	TGTGCCAGCACCCTCGGTGGGCTAGCGGGGGCTCGCGGCACAGATACGCAGTATTTT	CASTLGGLAGARGTDTQYF